These 2 T cell receptor beta chains were all obtained from the same sample, sequenced in a study of a mutant IDH1 vaccine in newly diagnosed glioma. Indicated time point: week 23, last vaccination. Every vaccination contained 300 ug of the mutant IDH1 20-mer peptide and was paired with topical imiquimod. Generated by immunoSEQ multiplex PCR, the TCRdb table keeps only in-frame clones and is missing some. The table lists tens of thousands of clones, about 76% of them singletons, with approximately 5.3% in the top ten. These receptors have no identified antigens. Source: PBMCs, taken from a glioma patient whose treatment included an IDH1 peptide vaccine. These receptor sequences come from a man in his fifties or sixties with glioma.

The chain has TRBV5-4 and TRBJ1-1; no clear D. Trimming shortened V by 0 bases and J by 0 bases, and 12 bases separated the two germline ends. CDR3 length: 16 amino acids. Germline-derived CDR1 and CDR2 are SGHNT and YYREEE (reference sequence). CDR3 residues: CASSLDAARLNTEAFF. CDR3 DNA: TGTGCCAGCAGCTTGGACGCCGCCAGACTGAACACTGAAGCTTTCTTT.

This chain connects TRBV10-3 to TRBJ2-3, with 7 bases matching TRBD1. This CDR3 spans 15 amino acids. Germline loops: CDR1 ENHRY, CDR2 SYGVKD. The trim removed 6 bases at V and 3 bases at J, leaving 9 bases unmatched. The CDR3 DNA sequence: TGTGCCATCAGACCCTCCGGGACAGAAACAGATACGCAGTATTTT. This translates into CAIRPSGTETDTQYF.